Detailed here is one TCR beta chain. Participants had their cohort set by participant-reported clinical history. This sample was included in a study of blood T cell repertoires in COVID-19. The wider study: From T cells, B-cell-depleted T cells, or PBMCs came the material, which was cDNA or gDNA.

Methods used by the authors: The assay estimated nucleated cells by amplifying reference gene primers. The method was immunoSEQ multiplex PCR; TCRdb's version includes in-frame clones alone and lacks a portion of them. Clonal size and the V and J genes are those of that table, whereas D and trimming came from the DNA. Found here are 320,000 or so clones, approximately 89% of them singletons; the top ten hold less than 6.5%. The germline V gene encodes CDR1 SGHTS and CDR2 YDEGEE. The CDR3 spans 15 residues. V lost 4 bases, J lost 9 bases, and 9 bases stayed unmatched. Specimen: PBMCs or T cells enriched from blood (not recorded which). This receptor was taken from a man aged 30-40 years who had recovered from COVID-19. The chain is built from TRBV5-8 and TRBJ2-1, with 11 positions matching TRBD2. The CDR3 reads CASSPTSGGPPEQFF. The CDR3 DNA reads as TGTGCCAGCAGCCCAACTAGCGGGGGTCCCCCTGAGCAGTTCTTC.